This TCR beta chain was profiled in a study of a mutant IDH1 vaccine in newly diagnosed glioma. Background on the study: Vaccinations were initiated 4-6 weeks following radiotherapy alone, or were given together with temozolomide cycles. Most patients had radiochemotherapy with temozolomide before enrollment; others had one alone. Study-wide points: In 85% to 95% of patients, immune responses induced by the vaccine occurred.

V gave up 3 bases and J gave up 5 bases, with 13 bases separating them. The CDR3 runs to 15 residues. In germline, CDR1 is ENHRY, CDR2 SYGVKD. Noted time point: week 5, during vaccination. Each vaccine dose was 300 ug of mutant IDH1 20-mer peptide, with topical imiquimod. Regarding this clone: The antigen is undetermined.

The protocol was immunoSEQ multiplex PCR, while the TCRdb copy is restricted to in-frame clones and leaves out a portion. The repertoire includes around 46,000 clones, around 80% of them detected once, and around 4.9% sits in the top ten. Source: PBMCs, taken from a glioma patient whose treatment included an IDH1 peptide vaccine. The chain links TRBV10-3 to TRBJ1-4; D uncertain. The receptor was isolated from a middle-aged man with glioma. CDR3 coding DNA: TGTGCCATCAGTGAACGAACGGCCAAAAATGAAAAACTGTTTTTT. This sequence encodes CAISERTAKNEKLFF.